The rows below give T cell receptor beta chains drawn from one sample of a study of CD8 T cells in Susac syndrome. TCRdb ran MiXCR on the immunoSEQ multiplex PCR reads and lists one entry per CDR3 protein. Of 180,000 or so distinct CDR3 sequences listed, roughly 94% are singletons. Sequencing input: CD4+ T cells from PBMCs. Receptors originate from a human donor in good health. CDR3s include the opening cysteine and the closing phenylalanine or tryptophan. A D gene is named only where the DNA matches it firmly. Clone size is not always given. Where it is, it says once, few, many or a class for expanded clones.

TRBJ2-7	-	TRBD1	TRBV28	TGTGCCAGCGGGAATGACAGGGTTCTAGTTCGCGAGCAGTACTTC	CASGNDRVLVREQYF
TRBJ1-1	-	-	TRBV7-9	TGTGCCAGCAGCTTTTCTCAGGTGAACACTGAAGCTTTCTTT	CASSFSQVNTEAFF
TRBJ2-5	-	-	TRBV28	TGTGCCAGCAGTTTAAGGAGGGTCCAAGAGACCCAGTACTTC	CASSLRRVQETQYF
TRBJ2-1	-	TRBD2	TRBV27	TGTGCCAGCAGTTTTCGCGGGAGCTCAATAAATGAGCAGTTCTTC	CASSFRGSSINEQFF
TRBJ2-5	-	-	TRBV9	TGTGCCAGCAGCCTTAGGACTGGGGCGGAGACCCAGTACTTC	CASSLRTGAETQYF
TRBJ1-3	-	-	TRBV13	TGTGCCAGCTGGCGGGTGGGAAACACCATATATTTT	CASWRVGNTIYF
TRBJ1-2	-	-	TRBV30	TGTGCCTGGAATACGGGACAAGACTATGGCTACACCTTC	CAWNTGQDYGYTF
TRBJ2-1	once	-	TRBV9	TGTGCCAGCAGCGTAGGGAGGAATGAGCAGTTCTTC	CASSVGRNEQFF
TRBJ2-3	-	-	TRBV7-3	TGTGCCAGCAGCTCCAACGGGGGCCTGGATACGCAGTATTTT	CASSSNGGLDTQYF
TRBJ2-1	once	-	TRBV4-3	TGCGCCAGCAGCCAAGAACGGGCCTACAATGAGCAGTTCTTC	CASSQERAYNEQFF
TRBJ2-1	-	TRBD2	TRBV3-1	TGTGCCACCCTTGGGCGGGAGGTGTCGGGGAATGAGCAGTTCTTC	CATLGREVSGNEQFF
TRBJ2-7	-	TRBD1	TRBV30	TGTGCCTGGACCGGGACAGTGGCATCCTACGAGCAGTACTTC	CAWTGTVASYEQYF
TRBJ1-4	-	TRBD1	TRBV5-1	TGCGCCAGCAGCTCACCGGGACAGTCTAATGAAAAACTGTTTTTT	CASSSPGQSNEKLFF
TRBJ1-2	-	-	TRBV4-3	TGCGCCAGCAGCCAAGACAGCAGCAGCAACTATGGCTACACCTTC	CASSQDSSSNYGYTF
TRBJ2-1	once	-	TRBV2	TGTGCCAGCAGGTATACCTACAATGAGCAGTTCTTC	CASRYTYNEQFF
TRBJ2-5	-	-	TRBV24-1	TGTGCCACCGGGGACGGCCAAGAGACCCAGTACTTC	CATGDGQETQYF
TRBJ2-3	-	-	TRBV4-2	TGTGCCAGCAGCCAAGTTAGCACAGATACGCAGTATTTT	CASSQVSTDTQYF
TRBJ2-1	-	-	TRBV29-1	TGCAGCGCCGTAGGGCAGGGGAGGAATGGGCAGTTCTTC	CSAVGQGRNGQFF
TRBJ2-7	-	-	TRBV5-1	TGCGCCAGCAGCTTGAAACAGACCCCCGGCGAGCAGTACTTC	CASSLKQTPGEQYF
TRBJ2-3	-	-	TRBV29-1	TGCAGCGTTGAAAGGTTTACAGGGTTCGCAGATACGCAGTATTTT	CSVERFTGFADTQYF